This is a list of T cell receptor beta chains from one sample in a study of PD-L1 blockade in urothelial cancer. Sequencing was performed with immunoSEQ multiplex PCR; in TCRdb, only in-frame clones are kept and a portion is missing. The table has 35,000 to 45,000 clones, about 88% seen once. Source: PBMCs, taken around atezolizumab (anti-PD-L1) treatment. Every receptor here comes from a woman between 55 and 75 years old with urothelial cancer. Each CDR3 is given with its conserved first and last residue. Fields, in order: J gene, D gene, clone size, V gene, CDR3 DNA, CDR3 protein. D genes are given only for firm matches. Not every row has a clone size; where given, it reads once, few, many or a size class.

TRBJ2-1 | - | - | TRBV6-5 | TGTGCCAGCAGCTCCGGGGCCTACAATGAGCAGTTCTTC | CASSSGAYNEQFF
TRBJ2-3 | TRBD1 | - | TRBV7-2 | TGTGCCAGCAGCTTGGGACAGGCCACCGTGGATACGCAGTATTTT | CASSLGQATVDTQYF
TRBJ2-7 | TRBD1 | - | TRBV11-2 | TGTGCCAGCAGCTTTTCAGGGGGCCTGGACGAGCAGTACTTC | CASSFSGGLDEQYF
TRBJ2-7 | - | - | TRBV11-2 | TGTGCCAGCAGCCCAGGGTTGTACGAGCAGTACTTC | CASSPGLYEQYF
TRBJ1-5 | - | - | TRBV7-8 | TGTGCCAGCAGCTTAGGCAGGGATCAGCCCCAGCATTTT | CASSLGRDQPQHF
TRBJ2-7 | - | - | TRBV27 | TGTGCCAGCAGTTCAACGACAGGTTCCTACGAGCAGTACTTC | CASSSTTGSYEQYF
TRBJ2-7 | - | - | TRBV7-2 | TGTGCCAGCAGCTTAGGGGTAGGGGGGGCGACCTACGAGCAGTACTTC | CASSLGVGGATYEQYF
TRBJ1-5 | TRBD1 | - | TRBV6-1 | TGTGCCAGCAGCCGGGGGACAGGGCAAAATCAGCCCCAGCATTTT | CASSRGTGQNQPQHF
TRBJ1-1 | - | - | TRBV2 | TGTGCCAGCAGCCACAGGGCGCCGGGGGGCACTGAAGCTTTCTTT | CASSHRAPGGTEAFF
TRBJ1-2 | TRBD1 | once | TRBV19 | TGTGCCAGTAGGGTGATGGACAGGCGAAACTATGGCTACACCTTC | CASRVMDRRNYGYTF
TRBJ2-7 | TRBD2 | - | TRBV5-4 | TGTGCCAGCAGTACTAGCGTCTCAGGGTACGAGCAGTACTTC | CASSTSVSGYEQYF
TRBJ1-1 | - | - | TRBV6-5 | TGTGCCAGCAGAACTCAGAACACTGAAGCTTTCTTT | CASRTQNTEAFF
TRBJ2-3 | TRBD2 | - | TRBV10-3 | TGTGCCATCAGGGCTAGCGGGACTATCACAGATACGCAGTATTTT | CAIRASGTITDTQYF
TRBJ2-2 | - | - | TRBV7-8 | TGTGCCAGCAGCTTAGGGACTAGGGGGGAAACCGGGGAGCTGTTTTTT | CASSLGTRGETGELFF
TRBJ1-3 | TRBD1 | - | TRBV5-6 | TGTGCCAGCAGCGCCCGGGACAGAACGCGTTTTGGGCACACCATATATTTT | CASSARDRTRFGHTIYF
TRBJ2-7 | TRBD1 | - | TRBV27 | TGTGCCAGCAGTTTATATCAGGGGGCCTACGAGCAGTACTTC | CASSLYQGAYEQYF
TRBJ1-1 | - | - | TRBV10-3 | TGTGCCATCAGTGAGTCGGGGGGTCTGAACACTGAAGCTTTCTTT | CAISESGGLNTEAFF
TRBJ2-6 | - | - | TRBV2 | TGTGCCAGCAGATTCCAAACAGGGACTGGGGCCAACGTCCTGACTTTC | CASRFQTGTGANVLTF
TRBJ2-3 | - | once | TRBV28 | TGTGCCAGCAGTTTGTGGAGCCCCCAGCTGGCGCAGTATTTT | CASSLWSPQLAQYF
TRBJ2-5 | TRBD2 | - | TRBV27 | TGTGCCAGCAGTTCGGCGGGAGTATATGAGACCCAGTACTTC | CASSSAGVYETQYF
TRBJ1-3 | - | - | TRBV2 | TGTGCCAGCACTTCAAAGGAACAGGGAAGTAACACCATATATTTT | CASTSKEQGSNTIYF
TRBJ2-1 | TRBD1 | once | TRBV7-2 | TGTGCCAGCGCCCGGAGGGGGACAGGGTCCTACAATGAGCAGTTCTTC | CASARRGTGSYNEQFF
TRBJ2-6 | TRBD1 | - | TRBV18 | TGTGCCAGCTCCCCCGTGGGACAGGGAACTGGGGCCAACGTCCTGACTTTC | CASSPVGQGTGANVLTF
TRBJ1-1 | - | - | TRBV5-4 | TGTGCCAGCACCTTGGGCAGGGGAGGGTTCGACACTGAAGCTTTCTTT | CASTLGRGGFDTEAFF
TRBJ1-1 | - | - | TRBV6-1 | TGTGCCAGCGGTAGACAGGTGAACACTGAAGCTTTCTTT | CASGRQVNTEAFF
TRBJ1-2 | - | - | TRBV7-2 | TGTGCCAGCAGCTTAGGGGCAGCGGTGCCAGTGGGCTACACCTTC | CASSLGAAVPVGYTF
TRBJ1-2 | TRBD1 | - | TRBV27 | TGTGCCAGCAGTTTCGTCCGGGACAGGGGTAACTACACCTTC | CASSFVRDRGNYTF
TRBJ2-2 | TRBD2 | - | TRBV7-2 | TGTGCCAGCAGCCTCAGGACTAGCGCCTCGAACACCGGGGAGCTGTTTTTT | CASSLRTSASNTGELFF
TRBJ2-1 | TRBD1 | - | TRBV9 | TGTGCCAGCAGCGTAGGAAATAGGGGGACAGGAGACAATGAGCAGTTCTTC | CASSVGNRGTGDNEQFF